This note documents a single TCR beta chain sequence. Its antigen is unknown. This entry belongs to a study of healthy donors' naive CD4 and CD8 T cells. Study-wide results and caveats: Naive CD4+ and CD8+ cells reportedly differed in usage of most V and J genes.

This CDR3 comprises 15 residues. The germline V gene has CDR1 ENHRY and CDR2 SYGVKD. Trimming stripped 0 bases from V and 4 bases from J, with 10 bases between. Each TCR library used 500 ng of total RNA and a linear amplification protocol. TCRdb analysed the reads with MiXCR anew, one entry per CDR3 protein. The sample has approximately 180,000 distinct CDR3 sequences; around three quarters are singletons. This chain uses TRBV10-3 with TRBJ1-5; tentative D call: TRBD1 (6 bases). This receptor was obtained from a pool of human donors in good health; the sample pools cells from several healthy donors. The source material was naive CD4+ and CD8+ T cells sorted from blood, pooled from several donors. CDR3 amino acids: CAISESGGRNQPQHF. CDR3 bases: TGTGCCATCAGTGAGTCGGGGGGCCGAAATCAGCCCCAGCATTTT.